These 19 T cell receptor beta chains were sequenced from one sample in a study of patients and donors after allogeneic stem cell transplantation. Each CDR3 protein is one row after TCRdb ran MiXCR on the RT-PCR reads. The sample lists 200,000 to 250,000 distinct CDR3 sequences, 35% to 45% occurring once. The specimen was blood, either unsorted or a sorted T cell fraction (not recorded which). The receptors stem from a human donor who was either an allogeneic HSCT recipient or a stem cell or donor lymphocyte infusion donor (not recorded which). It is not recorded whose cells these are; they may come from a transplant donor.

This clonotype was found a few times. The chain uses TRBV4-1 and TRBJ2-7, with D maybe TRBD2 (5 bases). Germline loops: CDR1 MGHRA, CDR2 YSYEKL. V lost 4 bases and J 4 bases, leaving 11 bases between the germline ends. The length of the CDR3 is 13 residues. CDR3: CASSPFRGYEQYF. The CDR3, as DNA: TGCGCCAGCAGCCCCTTTAGAGGGTACGAGCAGTACTTC.

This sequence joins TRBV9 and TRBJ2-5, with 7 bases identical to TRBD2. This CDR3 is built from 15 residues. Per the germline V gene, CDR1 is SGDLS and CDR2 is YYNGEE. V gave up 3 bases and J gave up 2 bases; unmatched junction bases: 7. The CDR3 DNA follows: TGTGCCAGCAGCGCCGGGACTATCCATCAAGAGACCCAGTACTTC. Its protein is CASSAGTIHQETQYF.

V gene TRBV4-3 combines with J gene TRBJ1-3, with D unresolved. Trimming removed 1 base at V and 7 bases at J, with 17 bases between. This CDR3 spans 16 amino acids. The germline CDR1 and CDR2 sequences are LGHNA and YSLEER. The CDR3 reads CASSQGPARGGNTIYF. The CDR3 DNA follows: TGCGCCAGCAGCCAAGGACCCGCCCGGGGTGGGAACACCATATATTTT.

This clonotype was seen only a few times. The CDR3 sequence: CASSFQGASTDTQYF. CDR3 nucleotide sequence: TGTGCCAGCAGTTTTCAGGGGGCCTCGACAGATACGCAGTATTTT. V gene TRBV28 combines with J gene TRBJ2-3, with 8 positions matching TRBD1. With 3 bases clipped from V and 3 bases from J, the junction kept 5 bases outside the gene matches. There are 15 residues in the CDR3. Germline lookup yields CDR1 MDHEN and CDR2 SYDVKM.

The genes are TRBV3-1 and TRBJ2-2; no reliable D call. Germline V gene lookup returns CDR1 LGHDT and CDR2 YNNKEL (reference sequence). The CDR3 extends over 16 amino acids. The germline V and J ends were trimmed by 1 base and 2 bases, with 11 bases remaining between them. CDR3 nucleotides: TGTGCCAGCAGCCAAGGCACCTTGAGTAACACCGGGGAGCTGTTTTTT. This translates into CASSQGTLSNTGELFF.

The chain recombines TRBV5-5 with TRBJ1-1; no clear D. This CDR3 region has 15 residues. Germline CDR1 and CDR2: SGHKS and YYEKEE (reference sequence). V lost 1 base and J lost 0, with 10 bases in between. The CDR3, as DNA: TGTGCCAGCAGCTTGAGAGGGCTACTGAACACTGAAGCTTTCTTT. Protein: CASSLRGLLNTEAFF.

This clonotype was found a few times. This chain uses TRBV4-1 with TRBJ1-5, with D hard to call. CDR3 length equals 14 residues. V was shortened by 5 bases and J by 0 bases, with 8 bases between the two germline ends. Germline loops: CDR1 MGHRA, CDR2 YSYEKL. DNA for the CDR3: TGCGCCAGCAGCACCCGGGATAGCAATCAGCCCCAGCATTTT. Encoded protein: CASSTRDSNQPQHF.

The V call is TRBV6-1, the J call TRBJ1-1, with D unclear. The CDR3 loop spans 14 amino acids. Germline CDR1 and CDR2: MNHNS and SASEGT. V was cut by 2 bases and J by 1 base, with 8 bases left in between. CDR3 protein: CASSESRTNTEAFF. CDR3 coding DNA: TGTGCCAGCAGTGAAAGCCGAACGAACACTGAAGCTTTCTTT.

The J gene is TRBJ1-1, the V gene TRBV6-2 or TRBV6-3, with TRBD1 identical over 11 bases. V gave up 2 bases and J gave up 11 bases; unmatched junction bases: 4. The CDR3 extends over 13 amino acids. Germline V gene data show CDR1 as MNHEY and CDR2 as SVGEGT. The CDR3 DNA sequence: TGTGCCAGCAGTTACGGGACAGGGGGTTTGGCTTTCTTT. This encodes CASSYGTGGLAFF.

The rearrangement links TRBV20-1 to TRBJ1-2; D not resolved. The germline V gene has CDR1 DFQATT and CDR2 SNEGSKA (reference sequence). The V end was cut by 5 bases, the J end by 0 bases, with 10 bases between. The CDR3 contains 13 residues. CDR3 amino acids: CSALPPANYGYTF. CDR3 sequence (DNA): TGCAGTGCTCTGCCCCCGGCTAACTATGGCTACACCTTC.

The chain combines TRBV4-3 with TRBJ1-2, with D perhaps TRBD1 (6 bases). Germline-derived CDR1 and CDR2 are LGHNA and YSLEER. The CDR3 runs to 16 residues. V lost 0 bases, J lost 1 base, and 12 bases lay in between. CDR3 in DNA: TGCGCCAGCAGCCAAGAATGGCGGGGGCGTAACTATGGCTACACCTTC. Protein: CASSQEWRGRNYGYTF.

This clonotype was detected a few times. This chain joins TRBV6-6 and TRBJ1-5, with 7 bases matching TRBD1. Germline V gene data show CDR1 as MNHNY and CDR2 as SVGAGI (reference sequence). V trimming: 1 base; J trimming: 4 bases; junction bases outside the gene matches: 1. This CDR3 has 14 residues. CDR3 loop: CASSYLQGNQPQHF. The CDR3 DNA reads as TGTGCCAGCAGTTACTTACAGGGGAATCAGCCCCAGCATTTT.

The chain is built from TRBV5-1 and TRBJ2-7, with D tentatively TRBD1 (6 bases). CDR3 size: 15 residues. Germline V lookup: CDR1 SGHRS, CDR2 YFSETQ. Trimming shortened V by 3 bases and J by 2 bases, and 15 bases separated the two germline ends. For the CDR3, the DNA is TGCGCCAGCAGCTCTGGACAGAGGGGGACCTACGAGCAGTACTTC. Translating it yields CASSSGQRGTYEQYF.

The CDR3 spells CASTPSHVWSVNYNEQFF. CDR3 nucleotide sequence: TGTGCCAGCACCCCGTCCCATGTTTGGTCGGTGAACTACAATGAGCAGTTCTTC. The chain joins TRBV7-2 to TRBJ2-1, with unresolved D. Germline V lookup: CDR1 SGHTA, CDR2 FQGNSA. The CDR3 length is 18 residues. V lost 7 bases and J 3 bases, leaving 25 bases between the germline ends.

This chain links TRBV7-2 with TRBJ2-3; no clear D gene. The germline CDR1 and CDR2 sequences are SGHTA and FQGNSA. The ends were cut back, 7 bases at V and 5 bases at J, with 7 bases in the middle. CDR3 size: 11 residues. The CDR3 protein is CASTFRDTQYF. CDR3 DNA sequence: TGTGCCAGCACCTTCCGAGATACGCAGTATTTT.

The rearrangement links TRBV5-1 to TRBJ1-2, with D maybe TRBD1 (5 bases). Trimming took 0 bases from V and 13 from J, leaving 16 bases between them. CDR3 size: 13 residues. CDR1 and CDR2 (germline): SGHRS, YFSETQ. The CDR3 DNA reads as TGCGCCAGCAGCTTGGCCGGAAGGGGCGGAAGCACCTTC. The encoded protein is CASSLAGRGGSTF.

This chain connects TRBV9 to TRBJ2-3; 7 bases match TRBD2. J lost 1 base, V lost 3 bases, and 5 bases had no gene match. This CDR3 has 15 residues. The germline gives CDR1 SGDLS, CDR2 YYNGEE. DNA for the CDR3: TGTGCCAGCAGCGCGCGCGGGGGACGCACAGATACGCAGTATTTT. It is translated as CASSARGGRTDTQYF.

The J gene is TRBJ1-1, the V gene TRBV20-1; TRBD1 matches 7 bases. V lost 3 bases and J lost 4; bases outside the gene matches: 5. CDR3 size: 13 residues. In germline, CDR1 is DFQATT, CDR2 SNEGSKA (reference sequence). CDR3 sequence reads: CSARTGRGTEAFF. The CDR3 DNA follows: TGCAGTGCTAGGACAGGGAGAGGCACTGAAGCTTTCTTT.

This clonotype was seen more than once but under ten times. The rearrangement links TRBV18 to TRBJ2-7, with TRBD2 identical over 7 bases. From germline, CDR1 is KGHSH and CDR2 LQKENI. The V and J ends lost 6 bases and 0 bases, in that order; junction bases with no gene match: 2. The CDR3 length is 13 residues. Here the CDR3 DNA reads TGTGCCAGCTCCGGGGGGAGCTCCTACGAGCAGTACTTC. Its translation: CASSGGSSYEQYF.